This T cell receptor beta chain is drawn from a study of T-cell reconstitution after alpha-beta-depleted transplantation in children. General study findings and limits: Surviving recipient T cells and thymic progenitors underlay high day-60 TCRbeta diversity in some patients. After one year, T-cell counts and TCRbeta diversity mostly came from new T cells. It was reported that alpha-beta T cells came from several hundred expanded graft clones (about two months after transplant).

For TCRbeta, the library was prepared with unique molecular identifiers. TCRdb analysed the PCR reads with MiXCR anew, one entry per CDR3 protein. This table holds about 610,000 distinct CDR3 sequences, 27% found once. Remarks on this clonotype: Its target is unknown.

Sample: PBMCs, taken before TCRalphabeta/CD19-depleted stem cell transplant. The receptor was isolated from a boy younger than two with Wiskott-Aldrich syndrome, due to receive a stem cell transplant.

The CDR3 is CAWSGRLASWGYNEQFF. CDR3 DNA: TGTGCCTGGAGTGGGAGACTAGCTAGTTGGGGCTACAATGAGCAGTTCTTC. The rearrangement joins TRBV30 to TRBJ2-1; 7 bases map to TRBD2. J was trimmed by 3 bases and V by 1 base; bases with no gene match: 12. The length of the CDR3 is 17 residues. Germline loops: CDR1 GTSNPN, CDR2 SVGIG (reference sequence).